A selection of T cell receptor beta chains follows, all from one sample in a study of shared clonotypes between healthy human individuals. This table comes from immunoSEQ multiplex PCR, and its TCRdb copy is limited to in-frame clones, with some not included. The data show some 2,500,000 clones, with around 90% seen just once and 0.37% held by the top ten. Sequencing was performed on naive CD4+ T cells from PBMCs. These receptors all stem from a young man in good health. Some clones in this sample may be carry-over from other donors' samples. CDR3s include the opening cysteine and the closing phenylalanine or tryptophan. Each record gives: V gene, CDR3 protein.

V gene: TRBV6-4
CDR3 protein: CASSDRTSGLYNEQFF

V gene: TRBV9
CDR3 protein: CASSVSSFRWDSPRWGPNEKLFF

V gene: TRBV11-2
CDR3 protein: CASSGGLAGLSYEQYF

V gene: TRBV18
CDR3 protein: CASSPLGTSGRADTQYF

V gene: TRBV5-1
CDR3 protein: CASSLGVSGRGEKLFF

V gene: TRBV5-1
CDR3 protein: CASSLEGLGETQYF

V gene: TRBV27
CDR3 protein: CASSAFQGAHTEAFF

V gene: TRBV25-1
CDR3 protein: CASSVRLAGVVEQYF

V gene: TRBV19
CDR3 protein: CASSIDPLAGRGEQYF

V gene: TRBV11-2
CDR3 protein: CASSPNRGGLASNTEAFF

V gene: TRBV18
CDR3 protein: CASSPTSGPYEQYF

V gene: TRBV18
CDR3 protein: CASSPFPAQGSGANVLTF

V gene: TRBV28
CDR3 protein: CASSFQGADYGYTF

V gene: TRBV7-2
CDR3 protein: CASSLNSGAVADTQYF

V gene: TRBV28
CDR3 protein: CASSPTSGSYEQYF

V gene: TRBV15
CDR3 protein: CATSMGPRDRGNYGYTF

V gene: TRBV5-5
CDR3 protein: CASSFHRVSGNTIYF

V gene: TRBV7-9
CDR3 protein: CASSFSGTTEAFF

V gene: TRBV5-1
CDR3 protein: CASSLDGSGMGQPQHF

V gene: TRBV29-1
CDR3 protein: CSVAPLSDKDAFF

V gene: TRBV30
CDR3 protein: CAWSEFQGNTEAFF

V gene: TRBV4-2
CDR3 protein: CASSQEQSIQGEQYF

V gene: TRBV2
CDR3 protein: CASSEARVGKSNQPQHF

V gene: TRBV2
CDR3 protein: CASSVEQGNTEAFF

V gene: TRBV9
CDR3 protein: CASSVALGDTQYF

V gene: TRBV7-9
CDR3 protein: CASSPWSAGGETQYF

V gene: TRBV28
CDR3 protein: CASSPPTGLGAYNEQFF

V gene: TRBV7-9
CDR3 protein: CASSPSMRGASGANVLTF

V gene: TRBV6-1
CDR3 protein: CASSELAGRANEKLFF

V gene: TRBV10-3
CDR3 protein: CAISESPSSGINTGELFF

V gene: TRBV7-6
CDR3 protein: CASSLADPGETQYF

V gene: TRBV28
CDR3 protein: CASSFGLNTEAFF

V gene: TRBV30
CDR3 protein: CAWSPKRGVGEKLFF

V gene: TRBV30
CDR3 protein: CAWSVPSFSPDTQYF

V gene: TRBV6-5
CDR3 protein: CASSSWDFATAGELFF

V gene: TRBV5-4
CDR3 protein: CASSLASVGAEQYF

V gene: TRBV5-6
CDR3 protein: CASSPITGFGTDTQYF

V gene: TRBV5-1
CDR3 protein: CASSQMTSGSYEQYF

V gene: TRBV7-2
CDR3 protein: CASSPGFRHGDTQYF

V gene: TRBV7-8
CDR3 protein: CASSYSGRAKETQYF

V gene: TRBV19
CDR3 protein: CASRSRPRGPLNTEAFF

V gene: TRBV6-5
CDR3 protein: CASRRTTFSYEQYF

V gene: TRBV29-1
CDR3 protein: CSGRPSRVLNTEAFF

V gene: TRBV19
CDR3 protein: CASSIVAPGQGSYEQYF

V gene: TRBV7-6
CDR3 protein: CASSLIGPGQPQHF

V gene: TRBV7-2
CDR3 protein: CASSLAGTGVSGANVLTF